This record concerns one T cell receptor beta chain sequence. The antigen is unknown. The germline CDR1 and CDR2 sequences are SGHNT and YENEEA. The CDR3 is 11 amino acids. V lost 5 bases to trimming and J lost 5 bases, with 6 bases between them. The sample is drawn from a study of OX40 agonist ivuxolimab in advanced cancers. The study, taken as a whole, reports: Clonal expansion was among the lowest in partial responders at 0.1-3.0 mg/kg, especially CD8+.

Here immunoSEQ multiplex PCR was the method, and the copy in TCRdb shows in-frame clones only, minus some. This table holds tens of thousands of clones, roughly nine tenths found once. V and J are TRBV11-3 and TRBJ2-5; TRBD1 might be the D (6 bases). This TCR came from an adult with an advanced solid tumor such as melanoma, head and neck, liver or kidney cancer. Source: CD4+ or CD8+ T cells sorted from blood, taken in a trial of the OX40 agonist ivuxolimab. The CDR3 is CASSQGETQYF. Written as DNA, the CDR3 is TGTGCCAGCAGCCAGGGGGAGACCCAGTACTTC.